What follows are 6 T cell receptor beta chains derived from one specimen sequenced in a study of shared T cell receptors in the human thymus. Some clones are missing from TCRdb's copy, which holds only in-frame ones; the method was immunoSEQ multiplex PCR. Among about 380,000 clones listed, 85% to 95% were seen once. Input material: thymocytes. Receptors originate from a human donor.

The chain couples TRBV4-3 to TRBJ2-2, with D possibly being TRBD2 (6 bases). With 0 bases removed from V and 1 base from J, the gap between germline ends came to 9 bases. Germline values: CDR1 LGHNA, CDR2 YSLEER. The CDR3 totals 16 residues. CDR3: CASSQEEGGNTGELFF. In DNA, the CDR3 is TGCGCCAGCAGCCAAGAGGAGGGCGGGAACACCGGGGAGCTGTTTTTT.

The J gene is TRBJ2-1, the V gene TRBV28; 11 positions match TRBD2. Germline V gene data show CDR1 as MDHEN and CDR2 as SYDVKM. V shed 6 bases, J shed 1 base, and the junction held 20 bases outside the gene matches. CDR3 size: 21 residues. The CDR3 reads CASRLLQRLAGGFGSYNEQFF. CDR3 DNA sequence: TGTGCCAGCAGGCTGCTACAGCGGCTAGCGGGAGGTTTCGGTTCCTACAATGAGCAGTTCTTC.

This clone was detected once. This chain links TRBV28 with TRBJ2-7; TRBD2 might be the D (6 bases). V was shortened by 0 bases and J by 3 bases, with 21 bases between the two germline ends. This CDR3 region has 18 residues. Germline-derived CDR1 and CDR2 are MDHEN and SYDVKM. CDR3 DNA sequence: TGTGCCAGCAGTTTATGCTCAGGTTCGCTAGCGCCATTCTACGAGCAGTACTTC. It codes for CASSLCSGSLAPFYEQYF.

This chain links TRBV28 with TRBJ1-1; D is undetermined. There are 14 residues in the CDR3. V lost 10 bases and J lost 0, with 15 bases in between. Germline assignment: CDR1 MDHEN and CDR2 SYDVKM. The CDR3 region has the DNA TGTGCCATCGTCCCTACCACTGTGAACACTGAAGCTTTCTTT. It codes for CAIVPTTVNTEAFF. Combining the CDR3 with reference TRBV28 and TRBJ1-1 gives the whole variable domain DVKVTQSSRYLVKRTGEKVFLECVQDMDHENMFWYRQDPGLGLRLIYFSYDVKMKEKGDIPEGYSVSREKKERFSLILESASTNQTSMYLCAIVPTTVNTEAFFGQGTRLTVV.

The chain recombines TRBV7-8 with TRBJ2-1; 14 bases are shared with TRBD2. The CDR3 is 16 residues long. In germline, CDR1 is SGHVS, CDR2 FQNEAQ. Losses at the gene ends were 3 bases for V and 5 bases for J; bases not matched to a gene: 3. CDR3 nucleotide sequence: TGTGCCAGCAGCTTGGGACTAGCGGGAGCAGACAATGAGCAGTTCTTC. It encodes CASSLGLAGADNEQFF.

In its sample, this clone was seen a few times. The CDR3 nucleotides are TGTGCCACCAGCACAATCACCGGGGAGCTGTTTTTT. Translating gives CATSTITGELFF. This chain connects TRBV15 to TRBJ2-2; D is ambiguous. Germline CDR1 LNHNV, CDR2 YYDKDF (reference sequence). The CDR3 length is 12 residues. The ends were cut back, 4 bases at V and 4 bases at J, with 4 bases in the middle.